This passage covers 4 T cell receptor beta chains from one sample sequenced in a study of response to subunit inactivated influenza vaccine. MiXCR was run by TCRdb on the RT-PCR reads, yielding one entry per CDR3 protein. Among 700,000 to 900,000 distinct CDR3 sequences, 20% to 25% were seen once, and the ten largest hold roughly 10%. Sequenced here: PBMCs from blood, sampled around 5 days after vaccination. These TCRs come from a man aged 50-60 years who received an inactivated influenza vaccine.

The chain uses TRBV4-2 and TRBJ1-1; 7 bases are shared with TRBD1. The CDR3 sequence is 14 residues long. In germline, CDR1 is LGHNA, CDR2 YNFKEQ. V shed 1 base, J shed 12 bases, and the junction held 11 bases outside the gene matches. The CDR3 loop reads CASSQGGQDLGSFF. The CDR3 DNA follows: TGTGCCAGCAGCCAAGGCGGACAGGATTTGGGGTCTTTCTTT.

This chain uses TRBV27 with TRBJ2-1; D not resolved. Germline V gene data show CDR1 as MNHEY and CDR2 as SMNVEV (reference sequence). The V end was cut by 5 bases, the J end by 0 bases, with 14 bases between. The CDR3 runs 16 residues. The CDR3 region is CASSPQELSSYNEQFF. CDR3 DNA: TGTGCCAGCAGTCCCCAGGAGCTCAGCTCCTACAATGAGCAGTTCTTC.

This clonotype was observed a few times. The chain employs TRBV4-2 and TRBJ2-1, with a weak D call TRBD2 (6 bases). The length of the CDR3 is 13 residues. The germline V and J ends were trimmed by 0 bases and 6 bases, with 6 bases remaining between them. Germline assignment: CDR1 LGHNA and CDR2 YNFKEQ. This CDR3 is CASSQDGSNEQFF. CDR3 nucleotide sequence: TGTGCCAGCAGCCAAGACGGGAGCAATGAGCAGTTCTTC.

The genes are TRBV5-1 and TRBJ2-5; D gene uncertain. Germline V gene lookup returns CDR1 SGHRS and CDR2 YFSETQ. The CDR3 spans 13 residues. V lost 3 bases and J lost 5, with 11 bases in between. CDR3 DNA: TGCGCCAGCAGCTGGGCCCCTCTGGAGACCCAGTACTTC. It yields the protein CASSWAPLETQYF. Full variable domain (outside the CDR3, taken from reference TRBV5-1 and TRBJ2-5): KAGVTQTPRYLIKTRGQQVTLSCSPISGHRSVSWYQQTPGQGLQFLFEYFSETQRNKGNFPGRFSGRQFSNSRSEMNVSTLELGDSALYLCASSWAPLETQYFGPGTRLLVL.